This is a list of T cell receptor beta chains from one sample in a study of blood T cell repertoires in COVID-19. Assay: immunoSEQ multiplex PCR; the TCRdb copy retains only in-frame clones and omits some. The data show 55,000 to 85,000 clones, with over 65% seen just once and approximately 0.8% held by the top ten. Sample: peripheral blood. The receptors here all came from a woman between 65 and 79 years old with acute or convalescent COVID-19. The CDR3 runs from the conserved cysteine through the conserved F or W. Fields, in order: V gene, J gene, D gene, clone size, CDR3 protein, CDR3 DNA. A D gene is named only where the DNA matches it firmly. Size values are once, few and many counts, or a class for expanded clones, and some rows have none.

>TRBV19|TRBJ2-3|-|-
CASIETAGGDTQYF
TGTGCCAGTATAGAGACAGCCGGTGGAGATACGCAGTATTTT
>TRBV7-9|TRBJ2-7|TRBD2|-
CASSLAGTSGGSYEQYF
TGTGCCAGCAGCTTGGCGGGGACTAGCGGGGGCTCCTACGAGCAGTACTTC
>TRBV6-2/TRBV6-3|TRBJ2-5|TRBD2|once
CASSYWGVVGTSGQETQYF
TGTGCCAGCAGTTACTGGGGTGTTGTCGGGACTAGCGGACAAGAGACCCAGTACTTC
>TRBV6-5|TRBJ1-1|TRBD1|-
CANSRGQGNTEAFF
TGTGCCAACAGTAGGGGACAGGGGAACACTGAAGCTTTCTTT
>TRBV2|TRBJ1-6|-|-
CASRAGPANSPLHF
TGTGCCAGCAGGGCGGGACCTGCAAATTCACCCCTCCACTTT
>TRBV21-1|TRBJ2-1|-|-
CASSNSDKDSYNEQFF
TGTGCCAGCAGCAATTCCGACAAGGACTCCTACAATGAGCAGTTCTTC
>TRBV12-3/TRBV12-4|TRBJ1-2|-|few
CASSQGYGYTF
TGTGCCAGCAGCCAGGGCTATGGCTACACCTTC
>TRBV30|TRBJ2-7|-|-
CAWSDTSYEQYF
TGTGCCTGGAGTGACACGTCCTACGAGCAGTACTTC
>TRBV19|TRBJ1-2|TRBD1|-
CASSRTGGNYGYTF
TGTGCCAGTAGTCGGACAGGAGGTAACTATGGCTACACCTTC
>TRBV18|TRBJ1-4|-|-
CASSRRQDNEKLFF
TGTGCCAGCTCACGCCGACAGGATAATGAAAAACTGTTTTTT
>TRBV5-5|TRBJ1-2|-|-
CASSLAGNYGYTF
TGTGCCAGCAGCTTGGCCGGTAACTATGGCTACACCTTC
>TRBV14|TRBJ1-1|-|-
CASSYQGWDTEAFF
TGTGCCAGCAGCTACCAGGGCTGGGACACTGAAGCTTTCTTT
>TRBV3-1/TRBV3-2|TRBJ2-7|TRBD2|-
CASSQEWGGSSYEQYF
TGTGCCAGCAGCCAAGAGTGGGGGGGGAGCTCCTACGAGCAGTACTTC
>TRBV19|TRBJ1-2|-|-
CASSIPANYGYTF
TGTGCCAGTAGTATTCCCGCTAACTATGGCTACACCTTC
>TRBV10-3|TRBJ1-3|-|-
CAISEPGDTIYF
TGTGCCATCAGTGAGCCGGGTGACACCATATATTTT
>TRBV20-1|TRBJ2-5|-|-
CSASRGDETQYF
TGCAGTGCTAGTCGGGGAGATGAGACCCAGTACTTC
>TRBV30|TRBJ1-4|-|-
CAWRSNGEKLFF
TGTGCCTGGAGGTCTAACGGGGAAAAACTGTTTTTT
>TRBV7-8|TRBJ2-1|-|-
CASSTSGGGAAVEQFF
TGTGCCAGCAGCACGTCTGGTGGCGGGGCGGCTGTTGAGCAGTTCTTC
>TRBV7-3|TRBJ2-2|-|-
CASSPFRQITGELFF
TGTGCCAGCAGCCCCTTCCGACAGATCACCGGGGAGCTGTTTTTT
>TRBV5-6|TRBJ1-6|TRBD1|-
CASRTGTGSSSPLHF
TGTGCCAGCAGGACGGGGACAGGATCTAGTTCACCCCTCCACTTT
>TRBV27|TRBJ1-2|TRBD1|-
CASSPRQGKGLNGYTF
TGTGCCAGCAGTCCCCGACAGGGGAAGGGGTTAAATGGCTACACCTTC
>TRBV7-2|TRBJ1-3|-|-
CASTVSPGGGNTIYF
TGTGCCAGCACCGTGTCTCCGGGGGGGGGAAACACCATATATTTT
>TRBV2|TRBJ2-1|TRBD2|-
CASTTPSGSGNEQFF
TGTGCCAGCACCACTCCTAGCGGGAGCGGGAATGAGCAGTTCTTC
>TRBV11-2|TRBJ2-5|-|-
CASSPRRTVQETQYF
TGTGCCAGCAGCCCCCGTCGGACAGTTCAAGAGACCCAGTACTTC
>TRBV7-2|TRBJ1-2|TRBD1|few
CASSLGQNYGYTF
TGTGCCAGCAGCCTGGGACAGAACTATGGCTACACCTTC
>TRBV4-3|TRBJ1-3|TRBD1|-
CASSQVVTGAGNTIYF
TGCGCCAGCAGCCAAGTTGTGACAGGGGCTGGAAACACCATATATTTT
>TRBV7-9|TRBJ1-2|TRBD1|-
CASSLGQGGSGYTF
TGTGCCAGCAGCTTGGGACAGGGAGGATCGGGCTACACCTTC
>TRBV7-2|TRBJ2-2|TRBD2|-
CASSLEGLAGGNTGELFF
TGTGCCAGCAGCTTAGAAGGACTAGCGGGGGGGAACACCGGGGAGCTGTTTTTT
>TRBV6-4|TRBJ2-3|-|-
CASSRQTADTQYF
TGTGCCAGCAGTAGACAGACGGCAGATACGCAGTATTTT
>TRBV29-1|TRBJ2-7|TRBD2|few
CSAGLADYEQYF
TGCAGCGCCGGACTAGCGGACTACGAGCAGTACTTC
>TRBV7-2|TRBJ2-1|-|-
CASSLTDFYNEQFF
TGTGCCAGCAGCTTGACTGACTTTTACAATGAGCAGTTCTTC
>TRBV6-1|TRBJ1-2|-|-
CASSEGFVRNYGYTF
TGTGCCAGCAGTGAAGGGTTCGTGAGAAACTATGGCTACACCTTC
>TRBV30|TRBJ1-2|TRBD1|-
CAGGTGYGYTF
TGTGCCGGAGGGACAGGCTATGGCTACACCTTC
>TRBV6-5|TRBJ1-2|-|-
CASSTDAGVLGGYTF
TGTGCCAGCAGCACGGATGCGGGGGTACTGGGGGGCTACACCTTC
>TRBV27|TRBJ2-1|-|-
CASSYYLGQSSYNEQFF
TGTGCCAGCAGCTACTACTTGGGGCAAAGCTCCTACAATGAGCAGTTCTTC
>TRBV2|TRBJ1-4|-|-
CASSGGEREKLFF
TGTGCCAGCAGTGGGGGGGAACGGGAAAAACTGTTTTTT
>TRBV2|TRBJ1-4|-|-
CATKRAGNEKLFF
TGTGCCACCAAGCGTGCGGGTAATGAAAAACTGTTTTTT
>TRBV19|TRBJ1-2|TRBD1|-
CASSAGGGRYGYTF
TGTGCCAGTAGCGCAGGGGGCGGCCGTTATGGCTACACCTTC
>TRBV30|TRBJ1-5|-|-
CAWSAKGAVTYSNQPQHF
TGTGCCTGGAGCGCTAAAGGGGCAGTCACCTATAGCAATCAGCCCCAGCATTTT
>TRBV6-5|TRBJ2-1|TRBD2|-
CASSTPSGSSYEQFF
TGTGCCAGCAGTACCCCTAGCGGGAGTTCTTATGAGCAGTTCTTC
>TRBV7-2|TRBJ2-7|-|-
CASSPGSGGAEQYF
TGTGCCAGCAGCCCCGGGAGCGGAGGGGCCGAGCAGTACTTC
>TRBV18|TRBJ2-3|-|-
CASSVGGTDTQYF
TGTGCCAGCTCCGTCGGGGGCACAGATACGCAGTATTTT
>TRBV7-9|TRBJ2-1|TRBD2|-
CASSSLGLASHEQFF
TGTGCCAGCAGCTCCCTTGGACTAGCTTCCCATGAGCAGTTCTTC
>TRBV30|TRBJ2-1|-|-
CAWSVGGGSGQFF
TGTGCCTGGAGCGTAGGGGGGGGGTCAGGGCAGTTCTTC
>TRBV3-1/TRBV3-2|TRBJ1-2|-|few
CASSQVRGGYTF
TGTGCCAGCAGCCAAGTTAGGGGAGGCTACACCTTC
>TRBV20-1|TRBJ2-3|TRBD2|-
CSASAKAGGYTDTQYF
TGCAGTGCTAGTGCAAAGGCGGGAGGATACACAGATACGCAGTATTTT
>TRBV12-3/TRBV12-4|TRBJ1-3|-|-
CASSLGTVNTIYF
TGTGCCAGCAGTTTAGGGACAGTTAACACCATATATTTT
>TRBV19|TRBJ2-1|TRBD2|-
CASSGSRASGTYNEQFF
TGTGCCAGTAGTGGTTCCCGAGCTAGCGGGACATACAATGAGCAGTTCTTC
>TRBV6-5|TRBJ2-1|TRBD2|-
CASIGLGYNEQFF
TGTGCCAGCATAGGACTAGGGTACAATGAGCAGTTCTTC
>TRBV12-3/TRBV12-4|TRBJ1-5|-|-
CASRTGGGQPQHF
TGTGCCAGCAGAACAGGCGGGGGCCAGCCCCAGCATTTT
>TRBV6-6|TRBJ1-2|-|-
CASSYGGADGYTF
TGTGCCAGCAGTTATGGGGGGGCGGACGGCTACACCTTC
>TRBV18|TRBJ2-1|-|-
CASSRTTLLGGSYNEQFF
TGTGCCAGCTCACGAACCACATTACTAGGAGGCTCCTACAATGAGCAGTTCTTC